This T cell receptor (beta chain) came from a study of cytomegalovirus exposure and HLA in healthy donors. Points from the study as a whole: Several V segments, TRBV6-2 and TRBV6-3 among them, could not be told apart and were dropped. Whilst most TCR sequences proved rare, a subset of public TCRs occurred across many donors. With further analysis later on, most CMV-associated TCR beta chains appeared HLA-restricted.

This CDR3 is built from 15 residues. The germline gives CDR1 MNHEY, CDR2 SVGAGI. J lost 0 bases, V lost 7 bases, and 6 bases had no gene match. The PCR had 60 Vbeta and 13 Jbeta primers. Method: immunoSEQ multiplex PCR; TCRdb's copy keeps in-frame clones and lacks some. The profile shows 200,000 to 300,000 clones, around 80% of them singletons. Only a few counts were recorded for this clone. Its antigen is still unknown. The chain links TRBV6-5 to TRBJ2-1; 7 nucleotides match TRBD1. Material: PBMCs. The TCR was taken from a woman aged 40 to 50 in good health and CMV-seropositive. The CDR3 DNA reads TGTGCCAGCAAAGACAGGGCTAGCTCCTACAATGAGCAGTTCTTC. The encoded protein is CASKDRASSYNEQFF.